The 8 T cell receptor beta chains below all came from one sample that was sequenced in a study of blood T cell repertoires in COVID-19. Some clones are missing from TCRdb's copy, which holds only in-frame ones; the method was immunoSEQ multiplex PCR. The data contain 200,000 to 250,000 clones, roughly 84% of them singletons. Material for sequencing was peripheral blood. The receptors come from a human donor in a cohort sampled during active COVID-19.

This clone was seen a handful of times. The DNA for the CDR3 is TGTGCCAGCAGTTACGGCTCTAGCGTTGCCTACAATGAGCAGTTCTTC. This encodes CASSYGSSVAYNEQFF. The chain has TRBV6-6 and TRBJ2-1; D might be TRBD2 (6 bases). V dropped 2 bases and J dropped 2 bases, with 13 bases sitting between them. CDR1 is MNHNY, CDR2 SVGAGI, per germline (reference sequence). There are 16 residues in the CDR3.

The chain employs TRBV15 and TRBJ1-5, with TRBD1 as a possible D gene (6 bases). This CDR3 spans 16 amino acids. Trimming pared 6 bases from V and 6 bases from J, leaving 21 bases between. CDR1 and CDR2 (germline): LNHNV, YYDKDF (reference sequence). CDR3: CATSNTGISLAQPQHF. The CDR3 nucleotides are TGTGCCACCAGTAACACAGGGATATCTTTAGCTCAGCCCCAGCATTTT.

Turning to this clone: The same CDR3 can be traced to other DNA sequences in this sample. The CDR3 DNA follows: TGCGCCAGCAGCTTGGCTTCCAATGAGCAGTTCTTC. Encoded protein: CASSLASNEQFF. The gene calls are TRBV5-1 and TRBJ2-1, with unresolved D. The germline gives CDR1 SGHRS, CDR2 YFSETQ. The CDR3 runs to 12 residues. Trimming shortened V by 0 bases and J by 6 bases, and 4 bases separated the two germline ends.

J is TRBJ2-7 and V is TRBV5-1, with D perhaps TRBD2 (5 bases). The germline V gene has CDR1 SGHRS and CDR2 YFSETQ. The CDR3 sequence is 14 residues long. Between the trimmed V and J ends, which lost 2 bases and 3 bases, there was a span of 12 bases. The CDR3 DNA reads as TGCGCCAGCAGCTTCCGGGGAGAGTTCTACGAGCAGTACTTC. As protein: CASSFRGEFYEQYF.

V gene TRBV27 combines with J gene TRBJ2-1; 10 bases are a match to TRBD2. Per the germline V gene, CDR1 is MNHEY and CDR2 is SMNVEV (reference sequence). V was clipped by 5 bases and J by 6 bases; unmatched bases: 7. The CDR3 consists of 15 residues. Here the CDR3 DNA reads TGTGCCAGCAGTGTTAGCGGGAGGACCGCCAATGAGCAGTTCTTC. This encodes CASSVSGRTANEQFF.

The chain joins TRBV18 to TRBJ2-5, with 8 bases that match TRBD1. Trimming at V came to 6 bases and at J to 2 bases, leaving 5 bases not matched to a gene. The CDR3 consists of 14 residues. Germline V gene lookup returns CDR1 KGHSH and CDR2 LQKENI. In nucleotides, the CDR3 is TGTGCCAGCTCCGGGACAGGCCTGCAAGAGACCCAGTACTTC. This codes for CASSGTGLQETQYF.

DNA of the CDR3: TGTGCCAGCAGTTTACTAGCGGGAGTTAGTGATGAGCAGTTCTTC. Its protein is CASSLLAGVSDEQFF. The rearrangement links TRBV2 to TRBJ2-1, with 11 bases that match TRBD2. V trimming: 5 bases; J trimming: 8 bases; junction bases outside the gene matches: 8. This CDR3 contains 15 residues. The V gene's germline CDR1 is SNHLY and CDR2 FYNNEI.

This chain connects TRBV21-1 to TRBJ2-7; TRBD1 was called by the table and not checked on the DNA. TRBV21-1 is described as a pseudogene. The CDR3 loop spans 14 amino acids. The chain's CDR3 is CASSSGQDYYEQYF. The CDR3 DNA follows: TGTGCCAGCAGTTCGGGACAGGACTACTACGAGCAGTACTTC.